Given below is one T cell receptor beta chain in context. Its antigen is currently unknown. Generated by immunoSEQ multiplex PCR, the TCRdb table keeps only in-frame clones and is missing some. The sample lists 20,000 to 25,000 clones, around 80% occurring once. J gave up 10 bases and V 0 bases, and 11 bases lay outside the gene matches. The CDR3 runs to 17 residues. Germline V gives CDR1 MNHEY, CDR2 SMNVEV (reference sequence). This specimen comes from a study of OX40 agonist ivuxolimab in advanced cancers. Study details: At doses from 0.01 to 10 mg/kg, patients were given intravenous ivuxolimab every 2 weeks. Partial responses, seen in three patients, involved one hepatocellular carcinoma and two cutaneous melanomas. Patients with hepatocellular carcinoma, melanoma, renal cell or head and neck cancer made up the dose-escalation patients. General study points: In a subset of nonresponders, normalized T-cell clonal expansion was also low.

The clonotype comes from an adult with an advanced solid tumor such as melanoma, head and neck, liver or kidney cancer. Source: CD4+ or CD8+ T cells sorted from blood, taken in a trial of the OX40 agonist ivuxolimab. The chain carries TRBV27 and TRBJ1-4; 10 bases are a match to TRBD1. The CDR3 reads CASSLSVGQGVIGKLFF. In nucleotides, the CDR3 is TGTGCCAGCAGTTTATCTGTCGGACAGGGGGTAATCGGAAAACTGTTTTTT. Full variable domain (missing parts from reference TRBV27 and TRBJ1-4): EAQVTQNPRYLITVTGKKLTVTCSQNMNHEYMSWYRQDPGLGLRQIYYSMNVEVTDKGDVPEGYKVSRKEKRNFPLILESPSPNQTSLYFCASSLSVGQGVIGKLFFGSGTQLSVL.